The 10 T cell receptor beta chains presented below share a single source sample, sequenced in a study of identical twins. TCRdb re-called the 5' RACE reads through MiXCR, storing one row per CDR3 protein. This table has 690,000 or so distinct CDR3 sequences, more than 6.5% appearing once. This same sample was also part of a study on yellow fever vaccine responses in identical twins.

Sequencing input: PBMCs. Receptors were obtained from a woman aged 18-29 years in good health.

The rearrangement links TRBV15 to TRBJ1-1; D gene ambiguous. CDR3 length: 13 residues. V was clipped by 4 bases and J by 0 bases, with 6 bases between them. Germline V gene sequence: CDR1 LNHNV, CDR2 YYDKDF (reference sequence). The chain's CDR3 is CATSIDLNTEAFF. The CDR3 DNA reads TGTGCCACCAGCATAGACTTGAACACTGAAGCTTTCTTT.

The J gene is TRBJ2-5, the V gene TRBV6-1; tentative D call: TRBD1 (6 bases). This CDR3 comprises 14 residues. V gave up 10 bases and J gave up 2 bases, with 17 bases separating them. Germline loops: CDR1 MNHNS, CDR2 SASEGT. In DNA, the CDR3 is TGTGCCACCACAGGGACAAAGGGACAAGAGACCCAGTACTTC. As protein: CATTGTKGQETQYF.

This clonotype was seen only a few times. This sequence joins TRBV5-1 and TRBJ2-2; weak D call: TRBD2 (5 bases). CDR3 size: 14 residues. V lost 3 bases, J lost 7 bases, and 13 bases lay in between. Germline V lookup: CDR1 SGHRS, CDR2 YFSETQ. CDR3 DNA sequence: TGCGCCAGCAGCTGGACGGAGGAAGGCGGGGAGCTGTTTTTT. Its translation is CASSWTEEGGELFF.

At least ten counts were recorded for this clonotype. The gene calls are TRBV15 and TRBJ2-3, with TRBD2 matching over 8 bases. The germline V gene has CDR1 LNHNV and CDR2 YYDKDF (reference sequence). V was clipped by 2 bases and J by 2 bases; unmatched bases: 9. This CDR3 comprises 17 residues. The CDR3 spells CATSRKIAGRLTDTQYF. In DNA form, the CDR3 reads TGTGCCACCAGCAGAAAAATAGCGGGACGCCTCACAGATACGCAGTATTTT.

The rearrangement uses TRBV24-1 and TRBJ2-1, with D possibly matching TRBD2 (5 bases). This CDR3 region has 14 residues. V was pared by 2 bases and J by 9 bases, with 13 bases between. The germline gives CDR1 KGHDR, CDR2 SFDVKD. The CDR3 DNA is TGTGCCACCAGTGATTCCGGAGGCTTTTTTGAGCAGTTCTTC. Encoded protein: CATSDSGGFFEQFF.

This clonotype was detected only a few times. The chain couples TRBV18 to TRBJ2-7, with TRBD2 matching 10 bases. V shed 6 bases and J 0 bases; nucleotides not matched to a gene: 14. From germline, CDR1 is KGHSH and CDR2 LQKENI. This CDR3 has 18 residues. CDR3 protein: CASSLGDLAGANSYEQYF. The CDR3 DNA is TGTGCCAGCTCCCTTGGGGATCTAGCGGGAGCTAACTCCTACGAGCAGTACTTC.

This clonotype occurred a few times. The chain joins TRBV27 to TRBJ2-3; 11 bases match TRBD2. Germline V gene data show CDR1 as MNHEY and CDR2 as SMNVEV (reference sequence). The CDR3 is 17 residues long. J was trimmed by 5 bases and V by 2 bases; bases with no gene match: 9. DNA of the CDR3: TGTGCCAGCAGTTTAGCCCCACTAGCGGGAGTAATAGATACGCAGTATTTT. Translated: CASSLAPLAGVIDTQYF.

The chain combines TRBV29-1 with TRBJ1-1, with D perhaps TRBD1 (5 bases). CDR3 size: 12 residues. Germline CDR1 SQVTM, CDR2 ANQGSEA. Between the trimmed V and J ends, which lost 0 bases and 8 bases, there was a span of 10 bases. The CDR3 bases are TGCAGCGTTGAAGATGGGGGGGACGAAGCTTTCTTT. This codes for CSVEDGGDEAFF.

Ten or more counts support this clonotype. V and J are TRBV27 and TRBJ2-7; D may match TRBD1 or TRBD2 (5 bases each). Germline V CDR1 and CDR2: MNHEY, SMNVEV (reference sequence). This CDR3 spans 14 amino acids. The V end lost 3 bases, the J end lost 2 bases, and 11 bases lay between the germline ends. CDR3 amino acids: CASSLGPGTYEQYF. The CDR3 nucleotides are TGTGCCAGCAGTTTGGGGCCGGGAACCTACGAGCAGTACTTC.

This clonotype has only a few counts. The V gene is TRBV27, the J gene TRBJ2-7; 7 nucleotides agree with TRBD2. Trimming took 2 bases from V and 2 from J; bases not matched to a gene: 3. This CDR3 comprises 14 residues. CDR1 is MNHEY, CDR2 SMNVEV, per germline (reference sequence). The CDR3 coding sequence is TGTGCCAGCAGTTTAATGGCGGGAGCCTACGAGCAGTACTTC. Its protein is CASSLMAGAYEQYF.